The T cell receptor beta chain under discussion was sequenced for a study of blood T cell repertoires in COVID-19. In the study's own analysis: Reference gene primer amplification gave estimated nucleated cell counts. Data came from immunoSEQ multiplex PCR; TCRdb stores just in-frame clones and leaves some out. V and J calls and clone size are copied from that table; D and trimming were computed from the DNA. The sample includes 300,000 to 400,000 clones, 75% to 90% of them seen just once. The participants were between roughly 18 and 90 years old and came from about two dozen US areas. CDR3 length equals 12 residues. Trimming removed 3 bases at V and 2 bases at J, with 8 bases between. Germline CDR1 and CDR2: DFQATT and SNEGSKA (reference sequence).

Sample: PBMCs or T cells enriched from blood (not recorded which). The sequence derives from a man in his sixties who had recovered from COVID-19. This sequence joins TRBV20-1 and TRBJ2-7; D may be TRBD2 (6 bases). CDR3 in amino acids: CSASPGAYEQYF. CDR3 coding DNA: TGCAGTGCTAGTCCGGGGGCCTACGAGCAGTACTTC.